Sequencing of this T cell receptor (beta chain) was carried out in a study of blood T cell repertoires in COVID-19. At the level of the study: Acute and convalescent COVID-19 samples came from the United States, Italy and Spain. Sources were T cells, B-cell-depleted T cells, or PBMCs; the material itself was cDNA or gDNA.

The method was immunoSEQ multiplex PCR; TCRdb's version includes in-frame clones alone and lacks a portion of them. The sample holds about 310,000 clones, more than 70% seen once. Trimming took off 0 bases at V and 7 bases at J, with 13 bases between the two ends. The CDR3 is 14 residues long. CDR1 is SGHRS and CDR2 is YFSETQ in the germline V gene. The TCR sequence derives from a woman aged 45-60 years who had recovered from COVID-19. The sequencing sample was made of peripheral blood. The rearrangement uses TRBV5-1 and TRBJ1-2; D is perhaps TRBD1 (5 bases). This chain's CDR3 is CASSLDRGVSGYTF. In DNA, the CDR3 is TGCGCCAGCAGCTTGGATAGGGGTGTGAGTGGCTACACCTTC.